These T cell receptor beta chains were read from a single sample in a study of preoperative IRX-2 immunotherapy in early breast cancer. Assay: immunoSEQ multiplex PCR; the TCRdb copy retains only in-frame clones and omits some. The profile covers 43,000 or so clones, with approximately 94% appearing a single time and over 1.5% taken by the ten largest. The sample in question was tumor tissue, obtained after IRX-2 immunotherapy. These receptors were obtained from a human donor with breast cancer. CDR3s include the opening cysteine and the closing phenylalanine or tryptophan. The order of the fields is V gene, D gene, clone size, J gene, CDR3 protein, CDR3 DNA. A D gene is named only where the DNA matches it firmly. Size values are once, few and many counts, or a class for expanded clones, and some rows have none.

>TRBV28|TRBD2|-|TRBJ2-1
CASLRTSGNNEQFF
TGTGCCAGCCTCCGGACTAGCGGCAACAATGAGCAGTTCTTC
>TRBV18|TRBD2|-|TRBJ2-1
CASSRAGGRRNEQFF
TGTGCCAGCTCACGGGCGGGGGGGCGCAGGAATGAGCAGTTCTTC
>TRBV11-3|-|once|TRBJ2-1
CSPRPEQFF
TGTTCCCCCCGCCCTGAGCAGTTCTTC
>TRBV6-5|-|-|TRBJ2-1
CASSYWLEDNEQFF
TGTGCCAGCAGTTACTGGTTAGAGGACAATGAGCAGTTCTTC
>TRBV4-2|TRBD1|once|TRBJ2-6
CASSHRDRRQHAHLSGANVLTF
TGTGCCAGCAGCCACCGGGACAGGCGCCAACACGCTCATCTCTCTGGGGCCAACGTCCTGACTTTC
>TRBV4-3|-|-|TRBJ1-2
CASSQSGPDLAYGYTF
TGCGCCAGCAGCCAAAGCGGTCCGGACTTGGCCTATGGCTACACCTTC
>TRBV19|-|-|TRBJ1-1
CASSFYRATDEAFF
TGTGCCAGTAGTTTTTACAGGGCCACGGATGAAGCTTTCTTT
>TRBV4-2|-|once|TRBJ2-7
CASSQDRQSTYEQYF
TGTGCCAGCAGCCAAGATCGACAGAGTACCTACGAGCAGTACTTC
>TRBV19|-|-|TRBJ1-2
CASTPGTLNYGYTF
TGTGCCAGTACCCCAGGGACGTTGAACTATGGCTACACCTTC
>TRBV5-1|TRBD1|-|TRBJ1-4
CASSWTGEKLFF
TGCGCCAGCAGCTGGACAGGGGAAAAACTGTTTTTT
>TRBV7-2|-|-|TRBJ2-1
CASSLARTDNEQFF
TGTGCCAGCAGCTTAGCTCGGACAGACAATGAGCAGTTCTTC
>TRBV28|TRBD1|-|TRBJ2-7
CASSPRVATGSYEQYF
TGTGCCAGCAGTCCCCGGGTAGCGACAGGGTCCTACGAGCAGTACTTC
>TRBV28|-|few|TRBJ2-2
CASSLHPLGTGELFF
TGTGCCAGCAGTCTCCACCCGCTGGGCACCGGGGAGCTGTTTTTT
>TRBV7-7|TRBD1|-|TRBJ2-7
CASSFQWGKGQAYEQYF
TGTGCCAGCAGCTTCCAATGGGGAAAGGGACAGGCGTACGAGCAGTACTTC
>TRBV11-2|TRBD1|-|TRBJ2-1
CASSQGDGNEQFF
TGTGCCAGCAGCCAGGGGGACGGCAATGAGCAGTTCTTC
>TRBV5-1|TRBD2|-|TRBJ2-7
CASREGTYEQYF
TGCGCCAGTCGGGAGGGGACCTACGAGCAGTACTTC
>TRBV15|-|once|TRBJ2-7
CATSRDLGADEQYF
TGTGCCACCAGCAGAGATCTAGGGGCGGATGAGCAGTACTTC
>TRBV19|-|-|TRBJ1-3
CASRASGSSGNTIYF
TGTGCCAGTAGGGCCTCCGGGAGCTCTGGAAACACCATATATTTT
>TRBV29-1|TRBD1|-|TRBJ1-4
CSGGQGTNEKLFF
TGCAGCGGGGGACAGGGAACTAATGAAAAACTGTTTTTT
>TRBV7-2|-|once|TRBJ1-2
CASSLGGAGRYGYTF
TGTGCCAGCAGCTTAGGAGGTGCAGGCCGCTATGGCTACACCTTC
>TRBV5-1|-|-|TRBJ1-2
CASSLDASRGYGYTF
TGCGCCAGCAGCCTGGACGCTTCACGAGGCTATGGCTACACCTTC
>TRBV7-2|TRBD1|-|TRBJ1-1
CASSLRQGGTEAFF
TGTGCCAGCAGCTTAAGACAGGGGGGCACTGAAGCTTTCTTT
>TRBV7-2|TRBD2|-|TRBJ2-2
CASSSPAGANTGELFF
TGTGCCAGCAGCTCACCAGCGGGAGCGAACACCGGGGAGCTGTTTTTT
>TRBV18|TRBD2|-|TRBJ2-3
CASSPSLAGRDTQYF
TGTGCCAGCTCACCGTCCCTAGCGGGAAGGGATACGCAGTATTTT
>TRBV4-3|-|-|TRBJ2-7
CASSQVPFGEQYF
TGCGCCAGCAGCCAAGTTCCCTTTGGGGAGCAGTACTTC
>TRBV19|-|-|TRBJ2-3
CASSISSAGDTQYF
TGTGCCAGTAGTATATCTTCAGCTGGGGATACGCAGTATTTT
>TRBV7-2|-|-|TRBJ1-1
CASSADRINTEAFF
TGTGCCAGCAGCGCGGACAGAATAAACACTGAAGCTTTCTTT
>TRBV4-1|-|-|TRBJ2-3
CASSPFVGFTDTQYF
TGCGCCAGCAGCCCCTTCGTAGGGTTCACAGATACGCAGTATTTT
>TRBV7-9|-|-|TRBJ1-3
CASSLVGPGSGNTIYF
TGTGCCAGCAGCTTAGTCGGCCCAGGCTCTGGAAACACCATATATTTT
>TRBV5-8|-|-|TRBJ2-2
CASSGHRRGSAGELFF
TGTGCCAGCAGCGGCCACAGGAGGGGATCCGCCGGGGAGCTGTTTTTT
>TRBV18|-|-|TRBJ1-1
CASSGGGTEAFF
TGTGCCAGCTCGGGCGGTGGGACTGAAGCTTTCTTT
>TRBV5-1|TRBD1|-|TRBJ1-1
CASSWDRNTEAFF
TGCGCCAGCAGCTGGGACAGGAACACTGAAGCTTTCTTT
>TRBV6-6|-|-|TRBJ2-7
CASSLRSHEQYF
TGTGCCAGCAGTTTAAGGTCCCACGAGCAGTACTTC
>TRBV10-3|TRBD2|-|TRBJ2-7
CAISEITSALTYEQYF
TGTGCCATCAGTGAGATTACTAGCGCACTAACCTACGAGCAGTACTTC
>TRBV6-4|-|-|TRBJ2-3
CASSLRGPDTQYF
TGTGCCAGCAGTCTCAGGGGCCCAGATACGCAGTATTTT
>TRBV27|-|-|TRBJ1-6
CASTDRHPSYNSPLHF
TGTGCCAGCACCGACAGGCATCCCTCCTATAATTCACCCCTCCACTTT
>TRBV4-3|-|-|TRBJ2-3
CASSQARTLAGLTDTQYF
TGCGCCAGCAGCCAAGCCCGGACTCTAGCCGGGCTCACAGATACGCAGTATTTT
>TRBV7-2|-|-|TRBJ2-4
CASSAGTAAEMQYF
TGTGCCAGCAGCGCCGGGACGGCCGCTGAGATGCAGTACTTC
>TRBV6-6|-|-|TRBJ1-3
CASSTLNTIYF
TGTGCCAGCAGCACCTTAAACACCATATATTTT
>TRBV19|TRBD1|-|TRBJ2-3
CASSAGTGEGDTQYF
TGTGCCAGTAGCGCCGGGACAGGGGAGGGAGATACGCAGTATTTT
>TRBV7-3|TRBD2|-|TRBJ2-3
CASSLSGGHQDTQYF
TGTGCCAGCAGCTTATCGGGGGGGCATCAAGATACGCAGTATTTT
>TRBV18|TRBD2|once|TRBJ2-7
CASSPGLAGSYEQYF
TGTGCCAGCTCACCCGGACTAGCGGGATCCTACGAGCAGTACTTC
>TRBV29-1|TRBD1|-|TRBJ2-2
CSGTGTVNTGELFF
TGCAGCGGGACCGGGACAGTTAACACCGGGGAGCTGTTTTTT
>TRBV29-1|TRBD1|once|TRBJ2-7
CSVGRQGTYEQYF
TGCAGCGTAGGCAGACAGGGAACCTACGAGCAGTACTTC
>TRBV18|TRBD1|-|TRBJ1-5
CASSPVTRGPDQPQHF
TGTGCCAGCTCACCGGTGACGAGGGGGCCGGATCAGCCCCAGCATTTT
>TRBV7-3|-|-|TRBJ2-1
CASSTLAYNEQFF
TGTGCCAGCAGCACGTTAGCGTACAATGAGCAGTTCTTC
>TRBV5-4|-|-|TRBJ1-1
CASSLLGGVNTEAFF
TGTGCCAGCAGCTTACTTGGGGGGGTGAACACTGAAGCTTTCTTT
>TRBV7-8|TRBD2|-|TRBJ2-7
CASSKRTSGSGVGYEQYF
TGTGCCAGCAGCAAGAGGACTAGCGGGAGCGGAGTGGGCTACGAGCAGTACTTC
>TRBV4-3|-|-|TRBJ2-2
CASSQDFWDRTFDGELFF
TGCGCCAGCAGCCAAGATTTTTGGGACCGCACTTTTGACGGGGAGCTGTTTTTT
>TRBV6-1|TRBD1|-|TRBJ2-4
CASSSWDRGDIQYF
TGTGCCAGCAGTTCCTGGGACAGGGGGGACATTCAGTACTTC
>TRBV5-1|-|-|TRBJ2-1
CASSGGESSYNEQFF
TGCGCCAGCAGCGGAGGAGAGAGCTCCTACAATGAGCAGTTCTTC
>TRBV10-3|TRBD2|-|TRBJ2-3
CAINPSSGRGEDTQYF
TGTGCCATCAACCCTTCTAGCGGGAGAGGGGAAGATACGCAGTATTTT
>TRBV7-2|-|-|TRBJ2-3
CASSLGKSTGTDTQYF
TGTGCCAGCAGCTTAGGCAAAAGTACGGGCACAGATACGCAGTATTTT
>TRBV7-3|TRBD2|-|TRBJ2-1
CASSNSGGSYNEQFF
TGTGCCAGCAGCAATAGCGGGGGCTCCTACAATGAGCAGTTCTTC
>TRBV5-4|TRBD1|-|TRBJ2-1
CASSSPSGQGINEQFF
TGTGCCAGCAGCTCACCTTCGGGACAGGGAATCAATGAGCAGTTCTTC
>TRBV5-1|-|once|TRBJ2-5
CASSLEGTGQETQYF
TGCGCCAGCAGCTTGGAAGGTACAGGCCAAGAGACCCAGTACTTC
>TRBV5-1|TRBD1|-|TRBJ2-2
CASSFGTVNTGELFF
TGCGCCAGCAGCTTTGGGACAGTGAACACCGGGGAGCTGTTTTTT
>TRBV25-1|-|-|TRBJ1-5
CASSEYYQPQHF
TGTGCCAGCAGTGAATACTATCAGCCCCAGCATTTT